These 12 T cell receptor beta chains share one sample of origin, sequenced in a study of Ad26.COV2.S vaccination and SARS-CoV-2 variants. Treatment described: around 19 received Ad26.COV2.S at low or high dose, single or two shots; about 5 received placebo; per-sample allocation not given. Collection of the samples took place on day 63 after the first injection of vaccine or placebo. The protocol was immunoSEQ multiplex PCR, while the TCRdb copy is restricted to in-frame clones and leaves out a portion. The sample has approximately 480,000 clones, roughly nine tenths seen once. The input for sequencing was peripheral blood, taken in a trial of Ad26.COV2.S vaccine versus placebo. The receptor set was obtained from a person aged 18-65 years who received the Ad26.COV2.S COVID-19 vaccine or a placebo.

This rearrangement joins TRBV4-2 to TRBJ2-7, with D uncertain. Trimming left V 0 bases short and J 0 bases short, with 9 bases between. Germline CDR1 LGHNA, CDR2 YNFKEQ. The CDR3 length is 15 residues. The CDR3 DNA reads TGTGCCAGCAGCCAAGATCCACGGCTCTCCTACGAGCAGTACTTC. It is translated as CASSQDPRLSYEQYF.

V usage is TRBV9 and J usage is TRBJ1-2; unclear D gene. The length of the CDR3 is 15 residues. Germline V lookup: CDR1 SGDLS, CDR2 YYNGEE. V was clipped by 0 bases and J by 1 base, with 10 bases between them. The CDR3 bases are TGTGCCAGCAGCGTAGGTGCAGGCGATAACTATGGCTACACCTTC. This encodes CASSVGAGDNYGYTF.

This clone was counted a single time. The V gene is TRBV19, the J gene TRBJ1-1; D remains unclear. Germline V lookup: CDR1 LNHDA, CDR2 SQIVND (reference sequence). V was clipped by 5 bases and J by 2 bases, with 12 bases between them. CDR3 size: 14 residues. The DNA of the CDR3 is TGTGCCAGTAGTCAGTCCGGCCGAAACACTGAAGCTTTCTTT. Its protein product is CASSQSGRNTEAFF.

The chain has TRBV10-2 and TRBJ2-3; possibly TRBD2 for D (6 bases). There are 15 residues in the CDR3. Germline V gene sequence: CDR1 WSHSY, CDR2 SAAADI. Deletions cut 6 bases from V and 6 bases from J, with 19 bases between. CDR3 sequence (DNA): TGCGCCAGCAGGGCGGGACCAAGCTTAGCGGATACGCAGTATTTT. Its translation: CASRAGPSLADTQYF.

There are a few counts of this clone. The rearrangement links TRBV7-8 to TRBJ1-2; TRBD1 might be the D (6 bases). The CDR3 sequence is 16 residues long. Trimming stripped 4 bases from V and 6 bases from J, with 21 bases between. Germline loops: CDR1 SGHVS, CDR2 FQNEAQ. The DNA of the CDR3 is TGTGCCAGCAGCTCAACTGGGGGGGCGCTGGGAGATGGCTACACCTTC. Translating gives CASSSTGGALGDGYTF.

This chain connects TRBV3-1 (or the pseudogene TRBV3-2) to TRBJ1-4; 8 bases agree with TRBD1. Unmatched junction bases numbered 3, after V lost 5 bases and J lost 4 bases. There are 14 residues in the CDR3. CDR1 LGHDT and CDR2 YNNKEL come from the germline V gene (reference sequence). The CDR3 coding sequence is TGTGCCAGCAGCTACGGACAGGGTAATGAAAAACTGTTTTTT. Protein: CASSYGQGNEKLFF.

This rearrangement joins TRBV4-2 to TRBJ2-2; D gene ambiguous. V was trimmed by 1 base and J by 0 bases, leaving 15 bases between them. This CDR3 has 18 residues. Germline assignment: CDR1 LGHNA and CDR2 YNFKEQ. CDR3 protein: CASSQVAAGSSNTGELFF. Written as DNA, the CDR3 is TGTGCCAGCAGCCAAGTTGCTGCTGGCTCTTCGAACACCGGGGAGCTGTTTTTT.

This chain connects TRBV28 to TRBJ1-6; D is unclear. The germline V gene has CDR1 MDHEN and CDR2 SYDVKM. V was cut by 5 bases and J by 7 bases, with 12 bases left in between. The CDR3 has 14 residues. The CDR3 protein is CASSPSLGNSPLHF. In DNA, the CDR3 is TGTGCCAGCAGTCCCAGCCTCGGGAATTCACCCCTCCACTTT.

The V call is TRBV30, the J call TRBJ1-2; 7 bases agree with TRBD1. The germline V gene encodes CDR1 GTSNPN and CDR2 SVGIG (reference sequence). This CDR3 spans 13 amino acids. Trimming took 4 bases from V and 4 from J; bases not matched to a gene: 6. The CDR3 sequence is CAWTEGAGYGYTF. CDR3 DNA sequence: TGTGCCTGGACAGAGGGGGCAGGCTATGGCTACACCTTC.

This sequence joins TRBV3-1 (or the pseudogene TRBV3-2) and TRBJ2-5; TRBD2 matches 8 bases. The germline V gene has CDR1 LGHDT and CDR2 YNNKEL (reference sequence). This CDR3 has 14 residues. The trim removed 6 bases at V and 1 base at J, leaving 4 bases unmatched. The CDR3 DNA sequence: TGTGCCAGCAGGCATAGCGGGACCCAAGAGACCCAGTACTTC. Its protein is CASRHSGTQETQYF.

The V gene is TRBV19, the J gene TRBJ1-1, with D unclear. In germline, CDR1 is LNHDA, CDR2 SQIVND (reference sequence). This CDR3 region has 13 residues. V shed 6 bases and J shed 2 bases, with 10 bases lying between them. The CDR3, as DNA: TGTGCCAGTAGCATCCAAGTCAACACTGAAGCTTTCTTT. It translates to CASSIQVNTEAFF.

This chain links TRBV20-1 with TRBJ1-4; D is unclear. The CDR3 totals 11 residues. Deletions cut 6 bases from V and 8 bases from J, with 10 bases between. The germline V gene has CDR1 DFQATT and CDR2 SNEGSKA (reference sequence). CDR3 sequence: CSATTGEKLFF. Here the CDR3 DNA reads TGCAGTGCAACAACGGGAGAAAAACTGTTTTTT.